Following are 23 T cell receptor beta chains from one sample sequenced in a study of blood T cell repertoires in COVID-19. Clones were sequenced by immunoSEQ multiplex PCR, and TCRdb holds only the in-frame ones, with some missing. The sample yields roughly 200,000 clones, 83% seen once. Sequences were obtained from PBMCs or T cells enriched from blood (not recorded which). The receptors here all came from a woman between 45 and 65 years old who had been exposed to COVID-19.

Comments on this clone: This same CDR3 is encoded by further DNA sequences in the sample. The CDR3 DNA reads as TGTGCCAGCAGTTTGGGCAGTAATTCACCCCTCCACTTT. Its translation: CASSLGSNSPLHF. V gene TRBV27 combines with J gene TRBJ1-6, with D uncertain. CDR3 size: 13 residues. V gave up 3 bases and J gave up 6 bases, with 6 bases separating them. Germline CDR1 MNHEY, CDR2 SMNVEV (reference sequence).

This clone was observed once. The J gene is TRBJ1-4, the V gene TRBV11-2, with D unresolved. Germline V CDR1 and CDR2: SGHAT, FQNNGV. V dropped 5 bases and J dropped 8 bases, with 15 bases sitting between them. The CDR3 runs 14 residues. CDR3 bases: TGTGCCAGCAGCCCTTCGGGGAGAGGGGAAAAACTGTTTTTT. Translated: CASSPSGRGEKLFF.

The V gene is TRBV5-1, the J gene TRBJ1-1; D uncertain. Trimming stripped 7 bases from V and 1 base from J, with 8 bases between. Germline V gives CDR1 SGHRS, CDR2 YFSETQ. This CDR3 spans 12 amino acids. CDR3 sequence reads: CASRLENTEAFF. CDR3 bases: TGCGCCAGCCGTCTAGAGAACACTGAAGCTTTCTTT.

The CDR3, as DNA: TGTGCCAGCAGGCCCGGGACAGCGTATAATTCACCCCTCCACTTT. Amino acid sequence: CASRPGTAYNSPLHF. The gene calls are TRBV6-5 and TRBJ1-6, with TRBD1 matching 7 bases. The germline gives CDR1 MNHEY, CDR2 SVGAGI. The junction had 6 bases not matched to a gene; V was cut back by 6 bases and J by 4 bases. CDR3 length equals 15 residues.

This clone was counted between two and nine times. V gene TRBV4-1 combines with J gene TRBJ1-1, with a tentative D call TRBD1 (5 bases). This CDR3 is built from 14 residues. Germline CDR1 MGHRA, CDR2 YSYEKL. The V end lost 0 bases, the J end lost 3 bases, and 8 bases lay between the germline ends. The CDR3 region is CASSQDRVHTEAFF. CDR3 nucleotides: TGCGCCAGCAGCCAAGACAGGGTGCACACTGAAGCTTTCTTT.

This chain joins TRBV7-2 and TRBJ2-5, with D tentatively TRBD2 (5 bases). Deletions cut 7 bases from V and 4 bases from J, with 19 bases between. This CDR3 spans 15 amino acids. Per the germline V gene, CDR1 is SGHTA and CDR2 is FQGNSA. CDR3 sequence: CASNFQAGVLETQYF. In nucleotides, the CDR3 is TGTGCCAGCAACTTTCAAGCCGGGGTGTTAGAGACCCAGTACTTC.

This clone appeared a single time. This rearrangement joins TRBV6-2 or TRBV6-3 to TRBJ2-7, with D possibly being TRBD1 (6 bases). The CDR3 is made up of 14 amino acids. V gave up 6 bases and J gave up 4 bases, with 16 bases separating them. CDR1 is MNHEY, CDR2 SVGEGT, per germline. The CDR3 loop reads CASSPRGTTYEQYF. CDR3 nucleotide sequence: TGTGCCAGCAGCCCCAGGGGAACGACGTACGAGCAGTACTTC.

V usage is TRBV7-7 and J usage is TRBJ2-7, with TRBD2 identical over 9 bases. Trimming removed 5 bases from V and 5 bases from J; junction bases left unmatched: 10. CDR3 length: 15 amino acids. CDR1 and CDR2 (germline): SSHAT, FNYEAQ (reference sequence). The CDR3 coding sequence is TGTGCCAGCAGCCCAGGACTAGCGAAGTCTAACGAGCAGTACTTC. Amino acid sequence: CASSPGLAKSNEQYF.

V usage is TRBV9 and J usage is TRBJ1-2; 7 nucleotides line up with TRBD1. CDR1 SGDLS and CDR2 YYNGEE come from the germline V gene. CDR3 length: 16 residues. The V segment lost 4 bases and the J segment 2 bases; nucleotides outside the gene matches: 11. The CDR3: CASSPRGDSLNYGYTF. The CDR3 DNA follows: TGTGCCAGCAGCCCTAGAGGGGACAGTCTGAACTATGGCTACACCTTC.

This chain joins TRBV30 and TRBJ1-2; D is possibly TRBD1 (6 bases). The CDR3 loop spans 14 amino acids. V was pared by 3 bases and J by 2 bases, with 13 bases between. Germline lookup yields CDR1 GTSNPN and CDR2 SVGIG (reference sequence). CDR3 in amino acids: CAWRLQGGNYGYTF. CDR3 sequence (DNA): TGTGCCTGGAGGTTACAGGGCGGAAACTATGGCTACACCTTC. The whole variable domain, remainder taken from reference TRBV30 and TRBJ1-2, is SQTIHQWPATLVQPVGSPLSLECTVEGTSNPNLYWYRQAAGRGLQLLFYSVGIGQISSEVPQNLSASRPQDRQFILSSKKLLLSDSGFYLCAWRLQGGNYGYTFGSGTRLTVV.

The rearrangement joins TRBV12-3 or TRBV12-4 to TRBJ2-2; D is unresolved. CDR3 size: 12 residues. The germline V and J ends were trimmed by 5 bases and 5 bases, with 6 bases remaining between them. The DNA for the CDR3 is TGTGCCAGCAGTCACTCGACCGGGGAGCTGTTTTTT. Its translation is CASSHSTGELFF.

The CDR3 nucleotides read TGTGCCAGCAGCCGAATCGGGGGGTCGGGGAATGAAAAACTGTTTTTT. Its translation: CASSRIGGSGNEKLFF. The chain uses TRBV5-4 and TRBJ1-4; D is perhaps TRBD1 (5 bases). This CDR3 comprises 16 residues. V was cut by 4 bases and J by 5 bases, with 18 bases left in between. CDR1 and CDR2 from the germline V gene are SGHNT and YYREEE (reference sequence).

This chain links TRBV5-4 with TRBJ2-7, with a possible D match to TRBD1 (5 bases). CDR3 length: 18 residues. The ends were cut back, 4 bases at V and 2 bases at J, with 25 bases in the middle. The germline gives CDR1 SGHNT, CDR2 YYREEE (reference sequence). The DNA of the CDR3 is TGTGCCAGCAGCCCTCCTTTCCGTTTTACAGGACAAGCCTACGAGCAGTACTTC. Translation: CASSPPFRFTGQAYEQYF.

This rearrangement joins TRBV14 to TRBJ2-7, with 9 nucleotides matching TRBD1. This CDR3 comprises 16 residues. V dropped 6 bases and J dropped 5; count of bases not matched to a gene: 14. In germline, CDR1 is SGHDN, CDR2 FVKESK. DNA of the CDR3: TGTGCCAGCAGTCCAGACAGGGGGGCCCTTTACGACGAGCAGTACTTC. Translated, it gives CASSPDRGALYDEQYF.

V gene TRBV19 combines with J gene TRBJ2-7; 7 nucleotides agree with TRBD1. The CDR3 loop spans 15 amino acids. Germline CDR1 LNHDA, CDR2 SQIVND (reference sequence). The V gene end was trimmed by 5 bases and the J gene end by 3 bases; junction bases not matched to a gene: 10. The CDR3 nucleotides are TGTGCCAGTAGTCCCGGGCAGGGGGTGATCTACGAGCAGTACTTC. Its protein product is CASSPGQGVIYEQYF.

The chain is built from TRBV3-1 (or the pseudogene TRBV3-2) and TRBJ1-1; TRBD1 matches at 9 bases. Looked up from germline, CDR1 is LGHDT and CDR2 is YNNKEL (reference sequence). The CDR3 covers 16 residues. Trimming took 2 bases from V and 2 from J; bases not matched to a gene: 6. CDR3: CASSQTRTGGNTEAFF. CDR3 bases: TGTGCCAGCAGCCAAACACGAACAGGGGGCAACACTGAAGCTTTCTTT.

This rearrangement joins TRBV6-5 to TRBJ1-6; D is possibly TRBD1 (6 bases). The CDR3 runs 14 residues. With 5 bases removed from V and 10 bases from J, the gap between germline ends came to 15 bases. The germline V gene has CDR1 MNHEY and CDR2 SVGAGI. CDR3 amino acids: CASSPLTGPSPLHF. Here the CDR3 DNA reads TGTGCCAGCAGTCCGTTGACAGGTCCCTCACCCCTCCACTTT.

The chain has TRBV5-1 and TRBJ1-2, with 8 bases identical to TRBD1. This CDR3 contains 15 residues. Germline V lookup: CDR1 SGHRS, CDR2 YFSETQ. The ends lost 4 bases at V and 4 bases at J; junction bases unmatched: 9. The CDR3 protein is CASSEQGGPSYGYTF. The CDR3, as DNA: TGCGCCAGCAGCGAACAGGGGGGACCTAGCTATGGCTACACCTTC.

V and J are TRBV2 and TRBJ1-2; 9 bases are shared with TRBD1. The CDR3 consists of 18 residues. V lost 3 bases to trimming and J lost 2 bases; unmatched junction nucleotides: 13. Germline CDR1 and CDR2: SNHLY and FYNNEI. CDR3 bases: TGTGCCAGCAGTGATTTCACCCCATCCGGACAGGGGAACTATGGCTACACCTTC. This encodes CASSDFTPSGQGNYGYTF.

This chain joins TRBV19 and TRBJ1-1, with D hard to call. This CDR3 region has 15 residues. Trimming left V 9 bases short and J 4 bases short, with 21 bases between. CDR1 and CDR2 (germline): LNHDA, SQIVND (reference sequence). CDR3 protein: CASRLATSSPTEAFF. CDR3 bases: TGTGCCAGCCGTTTGGCGACTTCCTCCCCCACTGAAGCTTTCTTT.

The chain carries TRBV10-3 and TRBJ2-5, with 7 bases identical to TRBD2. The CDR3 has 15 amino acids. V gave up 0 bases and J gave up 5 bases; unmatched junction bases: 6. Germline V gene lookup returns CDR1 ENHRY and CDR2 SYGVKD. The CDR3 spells CAISESTSPRETQYF. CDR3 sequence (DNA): TGTGCCATCAGTGAGTCGACTAGCCCCAGGGAGACCCAGTACTTC.

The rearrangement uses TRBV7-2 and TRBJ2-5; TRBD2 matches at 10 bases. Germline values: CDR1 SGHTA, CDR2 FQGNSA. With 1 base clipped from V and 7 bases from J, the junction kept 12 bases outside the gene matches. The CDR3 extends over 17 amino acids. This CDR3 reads CASSLGASGGISGTQYF. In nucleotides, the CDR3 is TGTGCCAGCAGCTTAGGCGCTAGCGGGGGTATATCTGGGACCCAGTACTTC.

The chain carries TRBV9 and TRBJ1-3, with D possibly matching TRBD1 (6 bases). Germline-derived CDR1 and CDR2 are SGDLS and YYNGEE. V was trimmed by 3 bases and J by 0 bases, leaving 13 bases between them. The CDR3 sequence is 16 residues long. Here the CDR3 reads CASSATPGHSGNTIYF. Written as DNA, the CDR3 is TGTGCCAGCAGCGCGACCCCGGGACACTCTGGAAACACCATATATTTT.